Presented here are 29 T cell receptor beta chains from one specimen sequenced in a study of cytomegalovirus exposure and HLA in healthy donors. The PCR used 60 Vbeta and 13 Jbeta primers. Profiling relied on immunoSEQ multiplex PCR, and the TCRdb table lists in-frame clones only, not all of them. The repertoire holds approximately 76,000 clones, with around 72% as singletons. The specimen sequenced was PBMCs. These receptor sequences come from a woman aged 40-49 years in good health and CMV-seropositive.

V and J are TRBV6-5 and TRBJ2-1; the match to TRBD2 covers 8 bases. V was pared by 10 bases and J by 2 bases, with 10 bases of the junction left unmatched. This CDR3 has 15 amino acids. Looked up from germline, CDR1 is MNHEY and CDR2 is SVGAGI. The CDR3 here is CATRLAGPTYNEQFF. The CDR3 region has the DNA TGTGCCACCCGTCTAGCGGGCCCCACCTACAATGAGCAGTTCTTC.

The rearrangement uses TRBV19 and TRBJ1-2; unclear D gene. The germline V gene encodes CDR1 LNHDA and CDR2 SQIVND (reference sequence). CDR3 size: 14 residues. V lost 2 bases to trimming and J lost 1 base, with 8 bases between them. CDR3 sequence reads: CASSIQQINYGYTF. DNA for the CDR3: TGTGCCAGTAGTATACAACAGATTAACTATGGCTACACCTTC.

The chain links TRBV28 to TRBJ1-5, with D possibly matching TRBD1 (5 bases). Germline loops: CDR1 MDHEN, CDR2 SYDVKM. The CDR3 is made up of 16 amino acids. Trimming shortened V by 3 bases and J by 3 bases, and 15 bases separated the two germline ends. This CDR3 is CASSLSGDGNNQPQHF. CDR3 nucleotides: TGTGCCAGCAGTTTGTCGGGGGACGGCAACAATCAGCCCCAGCATTTT. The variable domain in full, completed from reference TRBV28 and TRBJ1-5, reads DVKVTQSSRYLVKRTGEKVFLECVQDMDHENMFWYRQDPGLGLRLIYFSYDVKMKEKGDIPEGYSVSREKKERFSLILESASTNQTSMYLCASSLSGDGNNQPQHFGDGTRLSIL.

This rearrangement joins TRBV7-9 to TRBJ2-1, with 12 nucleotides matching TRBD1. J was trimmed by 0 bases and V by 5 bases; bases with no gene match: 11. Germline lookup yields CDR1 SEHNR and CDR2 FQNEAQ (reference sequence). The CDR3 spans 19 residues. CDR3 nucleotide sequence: TGTGCCAGCAGCACCGTCCCGGGACAGGGGGCTAGCTCCTACAATGAGCAGTTCTTC. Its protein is CASSTVPGQGASSYNEQFF.

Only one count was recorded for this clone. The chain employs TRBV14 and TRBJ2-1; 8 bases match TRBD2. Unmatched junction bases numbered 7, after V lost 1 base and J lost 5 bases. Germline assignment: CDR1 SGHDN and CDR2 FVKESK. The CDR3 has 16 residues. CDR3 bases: TGTGCCAGCAGCCAAGCGAAAACTAGCGGAAACAATGAGCAGTTCTTC. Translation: CASSQAKTSGNNEQFF.

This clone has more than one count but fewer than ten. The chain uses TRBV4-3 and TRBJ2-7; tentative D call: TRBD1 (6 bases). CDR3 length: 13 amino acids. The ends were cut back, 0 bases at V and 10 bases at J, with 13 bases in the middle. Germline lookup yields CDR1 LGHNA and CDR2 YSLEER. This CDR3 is CASSQDHPGVQYF. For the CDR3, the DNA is TGCGCCAGCAGCCAAGATCACCCAGGGGTTCAGTACTTC.

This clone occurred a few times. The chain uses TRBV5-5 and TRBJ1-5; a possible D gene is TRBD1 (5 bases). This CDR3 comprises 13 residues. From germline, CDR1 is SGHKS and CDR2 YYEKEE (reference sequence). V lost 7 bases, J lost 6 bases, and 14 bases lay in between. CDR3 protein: CASGQGSGQPQHF. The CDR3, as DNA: TGTGCCAGCGGCCAGGGTTCGGGTCAGCCCCAGCATTTT.

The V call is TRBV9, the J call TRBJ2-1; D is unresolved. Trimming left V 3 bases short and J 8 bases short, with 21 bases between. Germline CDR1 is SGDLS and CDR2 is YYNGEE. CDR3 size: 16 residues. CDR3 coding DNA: TGTGCCAGCAGCGAAGACGCTAGGTTTGGTGTCCATGAGCAGTTCTTC. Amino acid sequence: CASSEDARFGVHEQFF.

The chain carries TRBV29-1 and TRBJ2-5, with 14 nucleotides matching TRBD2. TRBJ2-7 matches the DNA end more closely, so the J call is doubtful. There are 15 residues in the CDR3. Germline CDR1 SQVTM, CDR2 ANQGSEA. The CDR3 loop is CSVAGTSGRSYEQYF. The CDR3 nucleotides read TGCAGCGTTGCCGGGACTAGCGGGAGATCCTACGAGCAGTACTTC.

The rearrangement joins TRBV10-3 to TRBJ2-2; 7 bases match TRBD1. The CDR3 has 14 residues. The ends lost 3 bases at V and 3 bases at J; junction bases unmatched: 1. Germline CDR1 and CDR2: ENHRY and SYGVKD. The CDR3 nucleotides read TGTGCCATCAGTGATACAGGGGACACCGGGGAGCTGTTTTTT. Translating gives CAISDTGDTGELFF.

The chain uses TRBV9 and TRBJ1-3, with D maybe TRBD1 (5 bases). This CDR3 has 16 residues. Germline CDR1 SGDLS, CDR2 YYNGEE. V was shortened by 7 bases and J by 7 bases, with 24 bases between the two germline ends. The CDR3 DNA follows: TGTGCCAGCGCGGGAGGGCAGGGAGCTCCCGGGAACACCATATATTTT. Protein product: CASAGGQGAPGNTIYF.

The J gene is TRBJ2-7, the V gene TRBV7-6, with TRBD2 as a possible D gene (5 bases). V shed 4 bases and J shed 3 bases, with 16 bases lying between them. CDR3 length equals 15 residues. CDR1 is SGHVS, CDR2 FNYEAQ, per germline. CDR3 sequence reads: CASSSEVGESYEQYF. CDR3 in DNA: TGTGCCAGCAGCTCCGAAGTGGGAGAGAGCTACGAGCAGTACTTC.

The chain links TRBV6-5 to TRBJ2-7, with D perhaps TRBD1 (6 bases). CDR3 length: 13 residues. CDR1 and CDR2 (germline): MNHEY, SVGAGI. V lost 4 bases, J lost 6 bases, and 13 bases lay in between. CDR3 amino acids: CASSSAGASEQYF. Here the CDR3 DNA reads TGTGCCAGCAGTTCTGCAGGGGCTAGCGAGCAGTACTTC.

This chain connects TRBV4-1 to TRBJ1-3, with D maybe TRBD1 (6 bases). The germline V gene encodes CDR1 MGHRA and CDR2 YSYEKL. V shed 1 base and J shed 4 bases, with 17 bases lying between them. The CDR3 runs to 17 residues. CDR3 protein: CASSQGPRGQAGNTIYF. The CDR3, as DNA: TGCGCCAGCAGCCAAGGCCCGCGGGGGCAGGCGGGAAACACCATATATTTT.

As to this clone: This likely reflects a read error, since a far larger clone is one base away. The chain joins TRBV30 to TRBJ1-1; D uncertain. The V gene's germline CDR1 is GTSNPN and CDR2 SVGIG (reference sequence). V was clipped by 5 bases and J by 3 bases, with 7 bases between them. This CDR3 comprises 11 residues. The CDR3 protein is CAWFFHTEAFF. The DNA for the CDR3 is TGTGCCTGGTTCTTTCACACTGAAGCTTTCTTT.

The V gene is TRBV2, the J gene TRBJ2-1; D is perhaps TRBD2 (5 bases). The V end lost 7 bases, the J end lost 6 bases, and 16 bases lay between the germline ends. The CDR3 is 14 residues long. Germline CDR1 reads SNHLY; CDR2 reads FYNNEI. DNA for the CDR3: TGTGCCAGCACTAGCCAGTTCGGGCGCAATGAGCAGTTCTTC. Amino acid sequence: CASTSQFGRNEQFF.

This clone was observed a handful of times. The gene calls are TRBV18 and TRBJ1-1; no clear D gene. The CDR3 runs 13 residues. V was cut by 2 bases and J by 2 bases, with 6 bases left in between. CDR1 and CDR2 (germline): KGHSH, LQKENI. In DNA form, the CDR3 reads TGTGCCAGCTCACCAGCAGATAACACTGAAGCTTTCTTT. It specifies CASSPADNTEAFF.

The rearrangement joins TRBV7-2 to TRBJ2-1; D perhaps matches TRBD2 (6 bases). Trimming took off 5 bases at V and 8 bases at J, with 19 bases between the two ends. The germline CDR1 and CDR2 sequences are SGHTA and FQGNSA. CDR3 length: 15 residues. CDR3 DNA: TGTGCCAGCAGCGCAGCCGGGAATCAGCGGGATGAGCAGTTCTTC. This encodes CASSAAGNQRDEQFF.

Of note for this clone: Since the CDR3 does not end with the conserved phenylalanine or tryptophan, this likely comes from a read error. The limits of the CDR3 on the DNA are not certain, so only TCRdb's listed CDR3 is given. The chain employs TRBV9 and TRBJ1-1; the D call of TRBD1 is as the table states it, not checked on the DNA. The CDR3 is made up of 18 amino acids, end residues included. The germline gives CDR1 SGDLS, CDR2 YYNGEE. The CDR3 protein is CASSRIGQGAIMNTEALV.

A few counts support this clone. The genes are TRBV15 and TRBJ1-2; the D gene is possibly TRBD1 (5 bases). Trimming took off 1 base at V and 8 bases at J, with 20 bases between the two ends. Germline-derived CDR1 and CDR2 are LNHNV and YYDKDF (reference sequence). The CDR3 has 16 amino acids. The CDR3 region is CATSRVRSSTVWGYTF. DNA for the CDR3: TGTGCCACCAGCAGAGTCCGTTCCTCGACAGTCTGGGGCTACACCTTC.

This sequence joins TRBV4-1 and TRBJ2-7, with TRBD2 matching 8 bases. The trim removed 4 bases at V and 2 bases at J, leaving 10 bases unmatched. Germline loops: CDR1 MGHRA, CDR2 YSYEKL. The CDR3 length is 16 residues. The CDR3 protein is CASSRTTGTRAYEQYF. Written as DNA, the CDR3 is TGCGCCAGCAGCCGGACTACCGGGACTAGAGCCTACGAGCAGTACTTC.

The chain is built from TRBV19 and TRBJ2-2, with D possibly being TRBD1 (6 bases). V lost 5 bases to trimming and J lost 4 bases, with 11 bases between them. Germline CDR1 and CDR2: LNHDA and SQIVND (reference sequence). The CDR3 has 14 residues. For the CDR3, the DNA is TGTGCCAGTAGTGAGACAGGTGGCACCGGGGAGCTGTTTTTT. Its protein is CASSETGGTGELFF.

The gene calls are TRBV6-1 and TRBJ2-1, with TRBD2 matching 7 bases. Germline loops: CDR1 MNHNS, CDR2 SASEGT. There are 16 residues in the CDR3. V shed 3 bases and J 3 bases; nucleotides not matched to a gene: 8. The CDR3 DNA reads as TGTGCCAGCAGTGAGCGAGGGCCTAGCGGCTACAATGAGCAGTTCTTC. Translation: CASSERGPSGYNEQFF.

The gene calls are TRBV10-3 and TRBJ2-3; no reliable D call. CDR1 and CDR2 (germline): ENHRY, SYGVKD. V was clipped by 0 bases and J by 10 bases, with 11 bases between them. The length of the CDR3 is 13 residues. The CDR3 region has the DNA TGTGCCATCAGTGAGTCGGCCTCCCAGGCGCAGTATTTT. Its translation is CAISESASQAQYF.

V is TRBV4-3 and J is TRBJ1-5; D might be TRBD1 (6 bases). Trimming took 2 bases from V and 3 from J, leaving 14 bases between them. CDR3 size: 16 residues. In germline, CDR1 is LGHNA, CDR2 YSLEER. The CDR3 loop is CASSQLYRVNNQPQHF. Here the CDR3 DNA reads TGCGCCAGCAGCCAACTCTACAGGGTGAACAATCAGCCCCAGCATTTT.

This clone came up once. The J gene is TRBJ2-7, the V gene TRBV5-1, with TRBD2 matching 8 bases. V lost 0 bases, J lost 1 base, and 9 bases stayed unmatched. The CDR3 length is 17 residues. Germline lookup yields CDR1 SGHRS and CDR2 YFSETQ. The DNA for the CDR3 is TGCGCCAGCAGCTTGGTCCCTAGCGGGTTAGCGTCCTACGAGCAGTACTTC. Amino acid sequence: CASSLVPSGLASYEQYF.

This chain's CDR3 is CSVGSGEGYTF. The DNA of the CDR3 is TGCAGCGTTGGTTCCGGGGAAGGCTACACCTTC. The chain employs TRBV29-1 and TRBJ1-2; the D is unclear. V was shortened by 4 bases and J by 8 bases, with 11 bases between the two germline ends. The CDR3 consists of 11 residues. Germline V gene sequence: CDR1 SQVTM, CDR2 ANQGSEA.

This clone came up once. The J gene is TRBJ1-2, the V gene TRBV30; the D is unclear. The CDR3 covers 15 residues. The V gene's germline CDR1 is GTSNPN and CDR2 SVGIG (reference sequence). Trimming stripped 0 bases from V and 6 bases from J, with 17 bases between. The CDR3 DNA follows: TGTGCCTGGAGTGTGGGTCTCCTAACGGAGGATGGCTACACCTTC. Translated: CAWSVGLLTEDGYTF.

CDR3 in amino acids: CASSPPGGWNTEAFF. The DNA for the CDR3 is TGTGCCAGCAGCCCTCCAGGGGGATGGAACACTGAAGCTTTCTTT. The chain employs TRBV13 and TRBJ1-1, with 7 bases aligning to TRBD1. The CDR3 consists of 15 residues. After removal of 5 bases from V and 1 base from J, the junction contained 7 bases not matched to a gene. In germline, CDR1 is PRHDT, CDR2 FYEKMQ (reference sequence).